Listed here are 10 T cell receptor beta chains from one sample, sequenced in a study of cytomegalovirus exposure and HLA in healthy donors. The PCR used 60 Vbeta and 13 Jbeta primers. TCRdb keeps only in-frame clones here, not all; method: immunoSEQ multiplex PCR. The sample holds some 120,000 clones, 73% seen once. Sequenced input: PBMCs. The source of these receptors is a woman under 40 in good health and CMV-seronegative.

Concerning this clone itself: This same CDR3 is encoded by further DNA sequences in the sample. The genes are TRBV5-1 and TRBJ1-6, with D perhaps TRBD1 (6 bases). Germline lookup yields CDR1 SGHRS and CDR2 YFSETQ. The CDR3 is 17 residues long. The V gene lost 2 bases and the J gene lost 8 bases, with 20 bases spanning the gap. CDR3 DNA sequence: TGCGCCAGCAGCTTTACTGCGGGTGCCAGGGGAGATTCACCCCTCCACTTT. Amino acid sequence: CASSFTAGARGDSPLHF.

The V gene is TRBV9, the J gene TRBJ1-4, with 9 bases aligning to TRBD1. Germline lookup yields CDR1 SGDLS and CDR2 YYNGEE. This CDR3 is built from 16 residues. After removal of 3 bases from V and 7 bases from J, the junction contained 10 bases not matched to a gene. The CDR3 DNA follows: TGTGCCAGCAGCGAAAGTACCGGGACAGGGACTGAAAAACTGTTTTTT. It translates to CASSESTGTGTEKLFF.

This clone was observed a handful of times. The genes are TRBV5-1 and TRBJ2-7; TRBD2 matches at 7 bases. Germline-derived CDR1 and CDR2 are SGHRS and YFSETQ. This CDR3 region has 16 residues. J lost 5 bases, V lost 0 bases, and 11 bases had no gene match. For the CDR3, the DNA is TGCGCCAGCAGCTTGGCAAACTCCGCGGGAGTGGACGAGCAGTACTTC. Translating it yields CASSLANSAGVDEQYF.

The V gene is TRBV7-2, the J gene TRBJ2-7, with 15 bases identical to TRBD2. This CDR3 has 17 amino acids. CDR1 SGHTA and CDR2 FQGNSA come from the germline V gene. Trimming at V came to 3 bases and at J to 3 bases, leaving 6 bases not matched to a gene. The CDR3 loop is CASSFRTSGGAIYEQYF. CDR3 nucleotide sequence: TGTGCCAGCAGCTTCAGGACTAGCGGGGGGGCAATCTACGAGCAGTACTTC.

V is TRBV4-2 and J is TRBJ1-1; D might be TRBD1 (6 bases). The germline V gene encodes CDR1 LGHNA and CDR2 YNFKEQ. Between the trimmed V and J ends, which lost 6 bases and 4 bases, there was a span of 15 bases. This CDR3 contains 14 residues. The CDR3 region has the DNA TGTGCCAGCAGTTCAAACAGGGCTGGCACTGAAGCTTTCTTT. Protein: CASSSNRAGTEAFF.

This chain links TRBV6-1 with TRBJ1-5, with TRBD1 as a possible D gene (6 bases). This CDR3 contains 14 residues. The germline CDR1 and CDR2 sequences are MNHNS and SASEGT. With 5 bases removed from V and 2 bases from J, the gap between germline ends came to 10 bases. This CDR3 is CASSPRQGNQPQHF. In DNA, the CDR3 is TGTGCCAGCAGTCCGAGACAGGGCAATCAGCCCCAGCATTTT.

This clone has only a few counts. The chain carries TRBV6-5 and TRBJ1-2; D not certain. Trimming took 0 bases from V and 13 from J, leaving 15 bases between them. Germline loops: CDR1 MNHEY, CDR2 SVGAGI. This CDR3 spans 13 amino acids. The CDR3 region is CASSYSRILPSTF. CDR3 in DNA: TGTGCCAGCAGTTACTCCAGGATCCTCCCGTCCACCTTC.

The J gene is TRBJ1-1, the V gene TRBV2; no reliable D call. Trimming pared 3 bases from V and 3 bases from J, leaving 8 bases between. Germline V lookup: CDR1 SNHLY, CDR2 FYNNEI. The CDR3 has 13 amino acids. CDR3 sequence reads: CASSEGSHTEAFF. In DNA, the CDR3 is TGTGCCAGCAGTGAGGGCAGCCACACTGAAGCTTTCTTT.

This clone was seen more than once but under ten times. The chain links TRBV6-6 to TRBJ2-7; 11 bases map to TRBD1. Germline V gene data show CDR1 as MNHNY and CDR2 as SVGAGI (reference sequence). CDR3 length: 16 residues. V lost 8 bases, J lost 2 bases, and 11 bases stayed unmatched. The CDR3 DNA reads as TGTGCCAGCCGATTCTCCCGGGACAGGGGGGCCTACGAGCAGTACTTC. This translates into CASRFSRDRGAYEQYF.

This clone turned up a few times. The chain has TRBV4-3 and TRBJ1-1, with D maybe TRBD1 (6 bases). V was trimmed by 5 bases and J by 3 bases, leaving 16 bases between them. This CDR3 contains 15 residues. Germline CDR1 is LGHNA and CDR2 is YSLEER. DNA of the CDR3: TGCGCCAGCAGCTCAAGCAGGGGATGGTACACTGAAGCTTTCTTT. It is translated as CASSSSRGWYTEAFF.